Detailed here is one T cell receptor beta chain. The source of the sample is a study of OX40 agonist ivuxolimab in advanced cancers. Clones were sequenced by immunoSEQ multiplex PCR, and TCRdb holds only the in-frame ones, with some missing. Of some 140,000 clones detected, 90% appear once; the ten largest clones hold 0.9% to 1.2%. V was clipped by 7 bases and J by 6 bases; unmatched bases: 16. Germline CDR1 is LNHDA and CDR2 is SQIVND (reference sequence). The length of the CDR3 is 17 residues. The rearrangement joins TRBV19 to TRBJ2-2, with 8 bases matching TRBD2. Sequences were derived from CD4+ or CD8+ T cells sorted from blood, sampled in a trial of the OX40 agonist ivuxolimab. This clonotype originated in an adult with an advanced solid tumor such as melanoma, head and neck, liver or kidney cancer. DNA for the CDR3: TGTGCCAGTACGGTGGCGGGAGGTACAACATTGGCCGGGGAGCTGTTTTTT. Translating it yields CASTVAGGTTLAGELFF.